These T cell receptor beta chains were read from a single sample in a study of cytomegalovirus exposure and HLA in healthy donors. The data were produced by immunoSEQ multiplex PCR, yet TCRdb's version contains in-frame clones alone and is incomplete. The repertoire holds 150,000 to 200,000 clones, with 84% as singletons. The sample was PBMCs. Every receptor here comes from a boy younger than 18 in good health and CMV-seronegative. Both conserved end residues are part of each CDR3. A D gene is named only where the DNA matches it firmly. Only part of the rows carry a size: once, few, many, or a class if the clone is expanded.

clone_size: NA; j_call: TRBJ1-1; v_call: TRBV11-2; d_call: NA; cdr3_nt: TGTGCCAGCAGCTTAGGGAGGCACAGTACAGTAAGCAAGAACACTGAAGCTTTCTTT; cdr3_aa: CASSLGRHSTVSKNTEAFF
clone_size: NA; j_call: TRBJ1-4; v_call: TRBV27; d_call: NA; cdr3_nt: TGTGCCAGCTCTCCAACTAATGAAAAACTGTTTTTT; cdr3_aa: CASSPTNEKLFF
clone_size: NA; j_call: TRBJ2-7; v_call: TRBV28; d_call: TRBD2; cdr3_nt: TGTGCCAGCAGTGACTCGGGACTAGCGTACGAGCAGTACTTC; cdr3_aa: CASSDSGLAYEQYF
clone_size: NA; j_call: TRBJ1-2; v_call: TRBV5-1; d_call: TRBD1; cdr3_nt: TGCGCCAGCAGCACGACTCAGGGGGCGCCTGGCTACACCTTC; cdr3_aa: CASSTTQGAPGYTF
clone_size: NA; j_call: TRBJ2-1; v_call: TRBV6-4; d_call: TRBD2; cdr3_nt: TGTGCCAGCAGTGACCGGAGCGGGGACTACAATGAGCAGTTCTTC; cdr3_aa: CASSDRSGDYNEQFF
clone_size: once; j_call: TRBJ1-4; v_call: TRBV11-2; d_call: TRBD1; cdr3_nt: TGTGCCAGCAGCTTAGGAAAGGGACAGGGGGTGAGAGAGGAAAAACTGTTTTTT; cdr3_aa: CASSLGKGQGVREEKLFF
clone_size: NA; j_call: TRBJ2-7; v_call: TRBV5-6; d_call: TRBD1; cdr3_nt: TGTGCCAGCACCCCCGGGACAGGATTCGGCGAGCAGTACTTC; cdr3_aa: CASTPGTGFGEQYF
clone_size: once; j_call: TRBJ2-1; v_call: TRBV11-2; d_call: NA; cdr3_nt: TGTGCCAGCAGAACCTGGACAGTAAAAAGCTCCTACAATGAGCAGTTCTTC; cdr3_aa: CASRTWTVKSSYNEQFF
clone_size: NA; j_call: TRBJ2-5; v_call: TRBV5-4; d_call: NA; cdr3_nt: TGTGCCAGCAGCTCGACTAGGTCAAAGACCCAGTACTTC; cdr3_aa: CASSSTRSKTQYF
clone_size: NA; j_call: TRBJ2-7; v_call: TRBV7-9; d_call: NA; cdr3_nt: TGTGCCAGCAGTCAGTCCCCCTACGAGCAGTACTTC; cdr3_aa: CASSQSPYEQYF
clone_size: NA; j_call: TRBJ2-5; v_call: TRBV9; d_call: NA; cdr3_nt: TGTGCCAGCAGCGGAGATTCAGGGCTGGCCCAGTACTTC; cdr3_aa: CASSGDSGLAQYF
clone_size: once; j_call: TRBJ1-1; v_call: TRBV30; d_call: NA; cdr3_nt: TGTGCCTGGAGTGCGGGAACTCTGAACACTGAGGCTTTCTTT; cdr3_aa: CAWSAGTLNTEAFF
clone_size: few; j_call: TRBJ2-7; v_call: TRBV7-3; d_call: NA; cdr3_nt: TGCCCGTCCGCACTATGTGTGTCGGGGAAAACCTACGAGCAGTACTTC; cdr3_aa: CPSALCVSGKTYEQYF
clone_size: NA; j_call: TRBJ1-1; v_call: TRBV5-1; d_call: NA; cdr3_nt: TGCGCCAGCAGCTTGACAGGACCAAACACTGAAGCTTTCTTT; cdr3_aa: CASSLTGPNTEAFF
clone_size: NA; j_call: TRBJ2-3; v_call: TRBV29-1; d_call: NA; cdr3_nt: TGCAGCGTACCGGGATTGGGCACAGATACGCAGTATTTT; cdr3_aa: CSVPGLGTDTQYF
clone_size: NA; j_call: TRBJ2-1; v_call: TRBV7-2; d_call: TRBD1; cdr3_nt: TGTGCCAGCAGCATACGAGACAGGGGGCAAACCCACAATGAGCAGTTCTTC; cdr3_aa: CASSIRDRGQTHNEQFF
clone_size: once; j_call: TRBJ1-2; v_call: TRBV5-1; d_call: NA; cdr3_nt: TGCGCCAGCAGCTTGTCCGTTGCGAACCCCTATGGCTACACCTTC; cdr3_aa: CASSLSVANPYGYTF
clone_size: NA; j_call: TRBJ1-2; v_call: TRBV6-1; d_call: NA; cdr3_nt: TGTGCCAGCAGCTCCCCCCTTGGCTACACCTTC; cdr3_aa: CASSSPLGYTF
clone_size: few; j_call: TRBJ1-5; v_call: TRBV2; d_call: TRBD1; cdr3_nt: TGTGCCAGCACGACAGGGTTTCAGCCCCAGCATTTT; cdr3_aa: CASTTGFQPQHF
clone_size: NA; j_call: TRBJ2-1; v_call: TRBV19; d_call: NA; cdr3_nt: TGTGCCAGTAGCCTATTACCGACAGGAGCCTACAATGAGCAGTTCTTC; cdr3_aa: CASSLLPTGAYNEQFF
clone_size: NA; j_call: TRBJ1-4; v_call: TRBV5-6; d_call: NA; cdr3_nt: TGTGCCAGCAGCGCTGCGCGGACATTTGAAAAACTGTTTTTT; cdr3_aa: CASSAARTFEKLFF
clone_size: once; j_call: TRBJ1-1; v_call: TRBV7-6; d_call: NA; cdr3_nt: TGTGCCAGCAGCTGGGGCTGGAACACTGAAGCTTTCTTT; cdr3_aa: CASSWGWNTEAFF
clone_size: NA; j_call: TRBJ2-3; v_call: TRBV7-9; d_call: TRBD2; cdr3_nt: TGTGCCAGCAGCCGCGGGGGGACAGATACGCAGTATTTT; cdr3_aa: CASSRGGTDTQYF
clone_size: NA; j_call: TRBJ1-5; v_call: TRBV19; d_call: TRBD1; cdr3_nt: TGTGCCAGTGAAGTCCCGGGACAGATTAGCAATCAGCCCCAGCATTTT; cdr3_aa: CASEVPGQISNQPQHF
clone_size: NA; j_call: TRBJ2-3; v_call: TRBV7-3; d_call: NA; cdr3_nt: TGTGCCAGCAGCTTAGTGGCGGGTCCAGATACGCAGTATTTT; cdr3_aa: CASSLVAGPDTQYF
clone_size: NA; j_call: TRBJ2-7; v_call: TRBV5-4; d_call: NA; cdr3_nt: TGTGCCAGCAGCCGCGGGACTTCATGGAACGAGCAGTACTTC; cdr3_aa: CASSRGTSWNEQYF
clone_size: NA; j_call: TRBJ2-7; v_call: TRBV27; d_call: TRBD1; cdr3_nt: TGTGCCAGCAGTCGCGGGACAGGGGGCTTCTACGAGCAGTACTTC; cdr3_aa: CASSRGTGGFYEQYF
clone_size: NA; j_call: TRBJ1-5; v_call: TRBV30; d_call: TRBD1; cdr3_nt: TGTGCCTGGTCGACCGGGACAGGGTTGTCTGGTCAGCCCCAGCATTTT; cdr3_aa: CAWSTGTGLSGQPQHF
clone_size: NA; j_call: TRBJ1-6; v_call: TRBV2; d_call: NA; cdr3_nt: TGTGCCAGCCACGCAGGAGGCGGCCGCCTGCGGGCCCTCCACTTT; cdr3_aa: CASHAGGGRLRALHF
clone_size: NA; j_call: TRBJ2-2; v_call: TRBV5-1; d_call: TRBD1; cdr3_nt: TGCGCCAGCACCTTGGCAGGGGGCGGCACCGGGGAGCTGTTTTTT; cdr3_aa: CASTLAGGGTGELFF
clone_size: NA; j_call: TRBJ1-2; v_call: TRBV30; d_call: NA; cdr3_nt: TGTGCCTGGAGTCGGGCAGGGGCAGGCTACACCTTC; cdr3_aa: CAWSRAGAGYTF
clone_size: once; j_call: TRBJ2-1; v_call: TRBV6-5; d_call: TRBD2; cdr3_nt: TGTGCCAGCAGGCTAGCGGTGAGCTCCTACAATGAGCAGTTCTTC; cdr3_aa: CASRLAVSSYNEQFF
clone_size: NA; j_call: TRBJ2-5; v_call: TRBV30; d_call: TRBD2; cdr3_nt: TGTGCCTGGGGCTTTCCTGAGCGGGGGTATAAAGAGACCCAGTACTTC; cdr3_aa: CAWGFPERGYKETQYF
clone_size: NA; j_call: TRBJ2-7; v_call: TRBV27; d_call: TRBD1; cdr3_nt: TGTGCCACCCATCAGGCAGGGGGACGGGCCGAGCAGTACTTC; cdr3_aa: CATHQAGGRAEQYF
clone_size: NA; j_call: TRBJ1-1; v_call: TRBV6-1; d_call: TRBD1; cdr3_nt: TGTGCCAGCAGTTTCCAGGGGGCCGGCACTGAAGCTTTCTTT; cdr3_aa: CASSFQGAGTEAFF
clone_size: NA; j_call: TRBJ1-1; v_call: TRBV15; d_call: TRBD1; cdr3_nt: TGTGCCACCAGCAGAGATCTCGTAGGGACAGGGGCTAAAGCTTTCTTT; cdr3_aa: CATSRDLVGTGAKAFF
clone_size: NA; j_call: TRBJ2-2; v_call: TRBV5-1; d_call: NA; cdr3_nt: TGCGCCAGCAGCTTGGTACAGGTGTTTCCCGGGGAGCTGTTTTTT; cdr3_aa: CASSLVQVFPGELFF